The 21 T cell receptor beta chains below come from one sample, sequenced in a study of T cells in Graves' hyperthyroidism and ophthalmopathy. Researchers amplified the TCR beta CDR3 regions from RNA transcripts. First-round RT-PCR with HTBI primers amplified the TCR CDR3 region. TCRdb passed the multiplex PCR reads through MiXCR, listing each CDR3 protein once. The sample has approximately 870,000 distinct CDR3 sequences, 38% seen once; the top ten hold around 10%. Material: blood. The receptors come from a man aged 18 to 29 with Graves' hyperthyroidism.

This clonotype was seen only a few times. The gene calls are TRBV5-1 and TRBJ1-1; 10 nucleotides match TRBD1. The J segment lost 4 bases and the V segment lost 5 bases, leaving 17 bases of the junction unmatched. Germline V gene lookup returns CDR1 SGHRS and CDR2 YFSETQ. This CDR3 has 18 residues. This chain's CDR3 is CASRYVRDRGERGTEAFF. CDR3 in DNA: TGCGCCAGCAGGTACGTCCGGGACAGGGGCGAACGGGGCACTGAAGCTTTCTTT.

This clonotype was observed a few times. The chain carries TRBV2 and TRBJ2-7, with a weak D call TRBD1 (5 bases). The V end was cut by 10 bases, the J end by 2 bases, with 12 bases between. This CDR3 region has 12 residues. Germline lookup yields CDR1 SNHLY and CDR2 FYNNEI. Here the CDR3 DNA reads TGTGCCACCTCCAGGGAACCCTACGAGCAGTACTTC. Protein sequence: CATSREPYEQYF.

The chain employs TRBV25-1 and TRBJ2-7; TRBD1 agrees at 8 bases. This CDR3 contains 15 residues. The trim removed 5 bases at V and 0 bases at J, leaving 6 bases unmatched. CDR1 is MGHDK and CDR2 is SYGVNS in the germline V gene. CDR3 DNA sequence: TGTGCCAGCAGTCCACCGACAGGGGCCTCCTACGAGCAGTACTTC. Translation: CASSPPTGASYEQYF.

The chain recombines TRBV19 with TRBJ1-2, with D uncertain. V shed 4 bases and J shed 3 bases, with 12 bases lying between them. This CDR3 region has 14 residues. From germline, CDR1 is LNHDA and CDR2 SQIVND (reference sequence). CDR3 in DNA: TGTGCCAGTAGTAAGACCCCAGGATACTATGGCTACACCTTC. It encodes CASSKTPGYYGYTF.

This clonotype occurred once. Just one base apart from a much larger clone, this may be a read error. The chain is built from TRBV9 and TRBJ1-5; no reliable D call. Trimming shortened V by 0 bases and J by 6 bases, and 10 bases separated the two germline ends. CDR1 and CDR2 from the germline V gene are SGDLS and YYNGEE. The CDR3 is 14 amino acids. The CDR3 region has the DNA TGTGCCAGCAGCGTAGAGGCGGAGAGTCAGCCCCAGCATTTT. This sequence encodes CASSVEAESQPQHF.

The genes are TRBV7-6 and TRBJ1-4; D call uncertain. Germline CDR1 is SGHVS and CDR2 is FNYEAQ. The CDR3 loop spans 15 amino acids. Trimming stripped 5 bases from V and 12 bases from J, with 22 bases between. The CDR3 DNA reads as TGTGCCAGCAGCCGAAAAGGGTTGGGCGTATGGGAACTGTTTTTT. Protein: CASSRKGLGVWELFF.

The V call is TRBV19, the J call TRBJ2-2; D uncertain. The CDR3 loop spans 14 amino acids. With 1 base removed from V and 6 bases from J, the gap between germline ends came to 9 bases. Germline CDR1 LNHDA, CDR2 SQIVND (reference sequence). The DNA for the CDR3 is TGTGCCAGTAGTATAGTAGGGTTCCCCGGGGAGCTGTTTTTT. It specifies CASSIVGFPGELFF.

The rearrangement joins TRBV5-1 to TRBJ2-5; D is possibly TRBD2 (5 bases). Per the germline V gene, CDR1 is SGHRS and CDR2 is YFSETQ. CDR3 length equals 12 residues. Deletions cut 4 bases from V and 9 bases from J, with 13 bases between. CDR3 bases: TGCGCCAGCAGCCTTGATACGGAGGCCCAGTACTTC. Translated, it gives CASSLDTEAQYF.

V and J are TRBV6-5 and TRBJ1-2, with 8 nucleotides matching TRBD1. Trimming cost V 6 bases and J 8 bases; bases outside gene matches: 8. Germline V lookup: CDR1 MNHEY, CDR2 SVGAGI. The CDR3 is 13 residues long. The CDR3, as DNA: TGTGCCAGCAGAACCTCGGACAGGGAGGGCTACACCTTC. The encoded protein is CASRTSDREGYTF.

This clonotype was counted a few times. The J gene is TRBJ2-7, the V gene TRBV7-2, with D possibly TRBD2 on 5 matching bases. This CDR3 has 15 amino acids. Trimming took off 5 bases at V and 0 bases at J, with 14 bases between the two ends. Germline V gene sequence: CDR1 SGHTA, CDR2 FQGNSA. The chain's CDR3 is CASSPSRGSSYEQYF. The CDR3 nucleotides read TGTGCCAGCAGCCCCTCTAGAGGGAGCTCCTACGAGCAGTACTTC.

This clonotype was seen ten or more times. V is TRBV19 and J is TRBJ1-5, with 9 bases matching TRBD1. The CDR3 has 16 residues. The trim removed 4 bases at V and 2 bases at J, leaving 6 bases unmatched. The germline CDR1 and CDR2 sequences are LNHDA and SQIVND (reference sequence). The DNA for the CDR3 is TGTGCCAGTAGTACTGGGACAGGGTTCGGCAATCAGCCCCAGCATTTT. Protein: CASSTGTGFGNQPQHF.

This clonotype came up a few times. For the CDR3, the DNA is TGTGCCAGCAGCCTTCCGGCGGGTGACCAAGAGACCCAGTACTTC. Translated: CASSLPAGDQETQYF. The rearrangement links TRBV7-2 to TRBJ2-5; D is possibly TRBD2 (5 bases). CDR1 and CDR2 (germline): SGHTA, FQGNSA. V was trimmed by 5 bases and J by 0 bases, leaving 13 bases between them. The CDR3 spans 15 residues.

This clonotype was found once. The chain joins TRBV12-3 or TRBV12-4 to TRBJ1-2, with 8 nucleotides matching TRBD1. The trim removed 9 bases at V and 3 bases at J, leaving 12 bases unmatched. The CDR3 is 15 residues long. Here the CDR3 reads CASRFGQGLDYGYTF. The CDR3 nucleotides are TGTGCCAGTAGATTTGGACAGGGTCTCGACTATGGCTACACCTTC.

This clonotype was found many times. This sequence joins TRBV24-1 and TRBJ1-2; D is ambiguous. The CDR3 consists of 13 residues. The V end lost 0 bases, the J end lost 4 bases, and 5 bases lay between the germline ends. The germline V gene has CDR1 KGHDR and CDR2 SFDVKD. The CDR3 loop is CATSDLRPYGYTF. The CDR3 DNA reads as TGTGCCACCAGTGATTTGAGGCCCTATGGCTACACCTTC.

This clonotype was recorded a few times. The chain combines TRBV6-5 with TRBJ1-2; 7 nucleotides match TRBD1. Germline V gene lookup returns CDR1 MNHEY and CDR2 SVGAGI. There are 16 residues in the CDR3. Losses at the gene ends were 7 bases for V and 2 bases for J; bases not matched to a gene: 13. In DNA form, the CDR3 reads TGTGCCAGCACCCCAATGTCGACAGGGCTGAACTATGGCTACACCTTC. Translated: CASTPMSTGLNYGYTF.

This clonotype was recorded at least ten times. The CDR3: CASSWQVAGELFF. The CDR3 region has the DNA TGCGCCAGCAGTTGGCAGGTGGCCGGGGAGCTGTTTTTT. The rearrangement links TRBV10-2 to TRBJ2-2; D unclear. The CDR3 is 13 amino acids. The V end lost 5 bases, the J end lost 6 bases, and 10 bases lay between the germline ends. The V gene's germline CDR1 is WSHSY and CDR2 SAAADI.

Concerning this clonotype: A much bigger clone sits one base away, suggesting this may be a read error. V gene TRBV10-3 combines with J gene TRBJ1-1; a weak D match, TRBD1 (6 bases). Germline CDR1 and CDR2: ENHRY and SYGVKD. Trimming pared 6 bases from V and 0 bases from J, leaving 14 bases between. The CDR3 loop spans 15 amino acids. The CDR3 DNA follows: TGTGCCATCAGCAAAGGACAGCCCTTGAACACTGAAGCTTTCTTT. This gives the protein CAISKGQPLNTEAFF.

The chain carries TRBV7-9 and TRBJ1-5; no reliable D call. The CDR3 is 12 amino acids. Germline lookup yields CDR1 SEHNR and CDR2 FQNEAQ (reference sequence). V was trimmed by 5 bases and J by 5 bases, leaving 7 bases between them. This CDR3 is CASSNFYQPQHF. The DNA for the CDR3 is TGTGCCAGCAGCAACTTCTATCAGCCCCAGCATTTT.

The chain links TRBV7-6 to TRBJ2-7; D might be TRBD1 (5 bases). Germline CDR1 and CDR2: SGHVS and FNYEAQ. The V end lost 2 bases, the J end lost 2 bases, and 13 bases lay between the germline ends. This CDR3 contains 15 residues. CDR3 sequence: CASSLNPGITYEQYF. The CDR3 DNA reads TGTGCCAGCAGCTTAAACCCAGGGATAACCTACGAGCAGTACTTC.

The V and J genes are TRBV5-1 and TRBJ2-2; TRBD2 aligns across 10 bases. The CDR3 totals 17 residues. Germline V gene data show CDR1 as SGHRS and CDR2 as YFSETQ. Trimming at V came to 4 bases and at J to 4 bases, leaving 10 bases not matched to a gene. The CDR3 loop reads CASSVAGTSASTGELFF. CDR3 in DNA: TGCGCCAGCAGCGTCGCCGGGACTAGCGCCTCCACCGGGGAGCTGTTTTTT.

The CDR3 DNA is TGTGCCAGCAGTGCTCCCAGGGCTGAGACCCAGTACTTC. Protein: CASSAPRAETQYF. The chain uses TRBV12-3 or TRBV12-4 and TRBJ2-5; tentative D call: TRBD1 (5 bases). V was clipped by 5 bases and J by 5 bases, with 12 bases between them. The CDR3 totals 13 residues.